The 27 T cell receptor beta chains in this list originate from one sample, sequenced in a study of cytomegalovirus exposure and HLA in healthy donors. In the PCR, 60 Vbeta and 13 Jbeta primers were used. Data came from immunoSEQ multiplex PCR; TCRdb stores just in-frame clones and leaves some out. The data show about 87,000 clones, 74% seen once. The sequencing sample was made of PBMCs. Every receptor here comes from a man aged 25-40 years in good health and CMV-seropositive.

This clone was observed once. The chain recombines TRBV18 with TRBJ2-3; no clear D. V was trimmed by 3 bases and J by 2 bases, leaving 3 bases between them. Germline assignment: CDR1 KGHSH and CDR2 LQKENI. The CDR3 has 12 amino acids. CDR3 in DNA: TGTGCCAGCTCACCGGCCACAGATACGCAGTATTTT. It yields the protein CASSPATDTQYF. The variable domain in full, completed from reference TRBV18 and TRBJ2-3, reads NAGVMQNPRHLVRRRGQEARLRCSPMKGHSHVYWYRQLPEEGLKFMVYLQKENIIDESGMPKERFSAEFPKEGPSILRIQQVVRGDSAAYFCASSPATDTQYFGPGTRLTVL.

J is TRBJ2-7 and V is TRBV15; TRBD1 might be the D (6 bases). CDR1 and CDR2 from the germline V gene are LNHNV and YYDKDF (reference sequence). The CDR3 is 15 residues long. The V end was cut by 4 bases, the J end by 6 bases, with 19 bases between. The CDR3 spells CATSKVRQDLGEQYF. As DNA, the CDR3 is TGTGCCACCAGCAAAGTCCGACAGGACCTTGGCGAGCAGTACTTC.

V and J are TRBV6-6 and TRBJ1-5, with a weak D call TRBD1 (5 bases). Germline-derived CDR1 and CDR2 are MNHNY and SVGAGI (reference sequence). The V end was cut by 4 bases, the J end by 7 bases, with 11 bases between. The CDR3 is 13 amino acids. CDR3 sequence (DNA): TGTGCCAGCAGTTGGAGGGGAGGGCAGCCCCAGCATTTT. It codes for CASSWRGGQPQHF.

The genes are TRBV25-1 and TRBJ1-2, with TRBD1 matching 9 bases. The CDR3 is made up of 13 amino acids. V dropped 7 bases and J dropped 8; count of bases not matched to a gene: 8. Germline CDR1 is MGHDK and CDR2 is SYGVNS. Written as DNA, the CDR3 is TGTGCCAGCACCCGGACAGGGGCACGCGGCTACACCTTC. It translates to CASTRTGARGYTF.

The V and J genes are TRBV5-8 and TRBJ1-5, with D possibly being TRBD1 (5 bases). This CDR3 comprises 15 residues. Deletions cut 4 bases from V and 0 bases from J, with 11 bases between. In germline, CDR1 is SGHTS, CDR2 YDEGEE. CDR3 DNA sequence: TGTGCCAGCAGCGCGGGACTGGCTAGCAATCAGCCCCAGCATTTT. This gives the protein CASSAGLASNQPQHF. Filled out from reference TRBV5-8 and TRBJ1-5, the complete variable domain reads EAGVTQSPTHLIKTRGQQATLRCSPISGHTSVYWYQQALGLGLQFLLWYDEGEERNRGNFPPRFSGRQFPNYSSELNVNALELEDSALYLCASSAGLASNQPQHFGDGTRLSIL.

This sequence joins TRBV2 and TRBJ1-2; 7 bases align to TRBD1. Germline V gives CDR1 SNHLY, CDR2 FYNNEI. The CDR3 runs to 14 residues. The junction had 3 bases not matched to a gene; V was cut back by 5 bases and J by 0 bases. As DNA, the CDR3 is TGTGCCAGCAGTTCCGGGACAGCTAACTATGGCTACACCTTC. Its translation: CASSSGTANYGYTF.

The chain is built from TRBV5-1 and TRBJ1-1, with D possibly being TRBD1 (6 bases). Germline-derived CDR1 and CDR2 are SGHRS and YFSETQ. V was shortened by 2 bases and J by 5 bases, with 10 bases between the two germline ends. This CDR3 is built from 13 residues. Here the CDR3 DNA reads TGCGCCAGCAGCTTACAGGGCGGGACTGAAGCTTTCTTT. Its translation is CASSLQGGTEAFF.

The chain couples TRBV6-6 to TRBJ2-5, with D uncertain. The ends were cut back, 2 bases at V and 1 base at J, with 11 bases in the middle. The germline V gene encodes CDR1 MNHNY and CDR2 SVGAGI (reference sequence). CDR3 size: 15 residues. The CDR3 DNA is TGTGCCAGCAGTTACGGCCGAAACAGCCAAGAGACCCAGTACTTC. It encodes CASSYGRNSQETQYF.

The chain is built from TRBV27 and TRBJ2-7; TRBD2 aligns across 7 bases. V dropped 0 bases and J dropped 5; count of bases not matched to a gene: 4. The CDR3 consists of 14 residues. Germline CDR1 is MNHEY and CDR2 is SMNVEV (reference sequence). CDR3 bases: TGTGCCAGCAGTTTATCTATACGGGGGGACGAGCAGTACTTC. Its protein product is CASSLSIRGDEQYF.

This clone showed up just a few times. V is TRBV4-2 and J is TRBJ2-5; TRBD2 agrees at 11 bases. This CDR3 is built from 16 residues. The germline gives CDR1 LGHNA, CDR2 YNFKEQ. J lost 1 base, V lost 4 bases, and 5 bases had no gene match. The CDR3 loop reads CASSLFGTSGQETQYF. CDR3 nucleotides: TGTGCCAGCAGCCTGTTCGGGACTAGCGGCCAAGAGACCCAGTACTTC.

This chain links TRBV28 with TRBJ2-1; D possibly corresponds to TRBD2 (6 bases). Germline-derived CDR1 and CDR2 are MDHEN and SYDVKM. This CDR3 is built from 12 residues. The CDR3 here is CAASDAYNEQFF. CDR3 bases: TGTGCAGCTAGCGATGCCTACAATGAGCAGTTCTTC.

The chain joins TRBV25-1 to TRBJ2-7; 7 positions match TRBD1. V was clipped by 6 bases and J by 3 bases; unmatched bases: 11. This CDR3 region has 15 residues. Germline lookup yields CDR1 MGHDK and CDR2 SYGVNS. CDR3: CASSRNRGEGYEQYF. The CDR3 DNA sequence: TGTGCCAGCAGCCGAAACAGGGGAGAGGGCTACGAGCAGTACTTC.

The chain links TRBV5-1 to TRBJ2-7, with 8 bases fitting TRBD2. Losses at the gene ends were 0 bases for V and 0 bases for J; bases not matched to a gene: 2. Germline CDR1 SGHRS, CDR2 YFSETQ. This CDR3 comprises 15 residues. CDR3 in DNA: TGCGCCAGCAGCTTGGCGGGGGGGGACTCCTACGAGCAGTACTTC. This codes for CASSLAGGDSYEQYF.

This CDR3 reads CASSRPESGVYQETQYF. For the CDR3, the DNA is TGTGCCAGCAGCAGACCCGAAAGCGGGGTGTACCAAGAGACCCAGTACTTC. V is TRBV7-8 and J is TRBJ2-5, with 7 bases that match TRBD2. J lost 0 bases, V lost 5 bases, and 12 bases had no gene match. This CDR3 has 17 residues. Germline-derived CDR1 and CDR2 are SGHVS and FQNEAQ.

V and J are TRBV19 and TRBJ2-6, with 8 bases that match TRBD1. From germline, CDR1 is LNHDA and CDR2 SQIVND (reference sequence). CDR3 length: 16 residues. The junction had 4 bases not matched to a gene; V was cut back by 6 bases and J by 0 bases. The CDR3 region is CASSPTGVSGANVLTF. The CDR3 DNA follows: TGTGCCAGTAGCCCGACAGGGGTCTCTGGGGCCAACGTCCTGACTTTC.

This chain uses TRBV28 with TRBJ2-4; D remains unclear. CDR1 MDHEN and CDR2 SYDVKM come from the germline V gene. The V end lost 6 bases, the J end lost 7 bases, and 16 bases lay between the germline ends. This CDR3 has 14 amino acids. CDR3 sequence reads: CASRKNVAANIQYF. The CDR3 nucleotides read TGTGCCAGCAGGAAAAATGTCGCCGCGAACATTCAGTACTTC.

This chain links TRBV14 with TRBJ2-3, with TRBD2 matching over 7 bases. The CDR3 loop spans 15 amino acids. The germline V gene has CDR1 SGHDN and CDR2 FVKESK. V shed 4 bases, J shed 5 bases, and the junction held 9 bases outside the gene matches. CDR3 sequence: CASSPPAGAEDTQYF. For the CDR3, the DNA is TGTGCCAGCAGCCCCCCGGCGGGAGCTGAAGATACGCAGTATTTT.

This sequence joins TRBV27 and TRBJ2-1, with 9 nucleotides matching TRBD1. Trimming at V came to 5 bases and at J to 6 bases, leaving 8 bases not matched to a gene. Germline V CDR1 and CDR2: MNHEY, SMNVEV (reference sequence). CDR3 size: 15 residues. CDR3 in DNA: TGTGCCAGCAGTCCCCTGACAGGGGGAGGCAATGAGCAGTTCTTC. It specifies CASSPLTGGGNEQFF.

The chain carries TRBV5-1 and TRBJ2-5; 9 bases agree with TRBD1. The V gene's germline CDR1 is SGHRS and CDR2 YFSETQ. The CDR3 is 16 amino acids. The junction had 10 bases not matched to a gene; V was cut back by 3 bases and J by 4 bases. In nucleotides, the CDR3 is TGCGCCAGCAGCTCGGGTGGACAGGGGAATGGAGAGACCCAGTACTTC. It yields the protein CASSSGGQGNGETQYF.

This chain links TRBV30 with TRBJ1-1; D may be TRBD1 (6 bases). Germline-derived CDR1 and CDR2 are GTSNPN and SVGIG (reference sequence). This CDR3 region has 13 residues. V lost 0 bases and J lost 2, with 7 bases in between. CDR3 region: CAWSVQGNTEAFF. The CDR3 coding sequence is TGTGCCTGGAGTGTACAGGGCAACACTGAAGCTTTCTTT.

V is TRBV28 and J is TRBJ1-5, with 8 positions matching TRBD1. The CDR3 consists of 14 residues. V dropped 6 bases and J dropped 5; count of bases not matched to a gene: 6. Per germline, CDR1 MDHEN and CDR2 SYDVKM. The DNA of the CDR3 is TGTGCCAGCAGCCCGGACAGGGAGTATCAGCCCCAGCATTTT. This codes for CASSPDREYQPQHF. Full variable domain (missing parts from reference TRBV28 and TRBJ1-5): DVKVTQSSRYLVKRTGEKVFLECVQDMDHENMFWYRQDPGLGLRLIYFSYDVKMKEKGDIPEGYSVSREKKERFSLILESASTNQTSMYLCASSPDREYQPQHFGDGTRLSIL.

The J gene is TRBJ1-1, the V gene TRBV5-1, with D possibly being TRBD1 (5 bases). Trimming cost V 0 bases and J 1 base, with 19 bases left between them. The length of the CDR3 is 18 residues. The germline CDR1 and CDR2 sequences are SGHRS and YFSETQ. The CDR3 loop reads CASSLVGARPSRNTEAFF. CDR3 nucleotide sequence: TGCGCCAGCAGCTTGGTTGGGGCGCGTCCGAGTCGGAACACTGAAGCTTTCTTT.

This clone showed up just a few times. The J gene is TRBJ2-7, the V gene TRBV9; 8 nucleotides line up with TRBD2. CDR3 length: 16 residues. Germline lookup yields CDR1 SGDLS and CDR2 YYNGEE. Trimming took 0 bases from V and 5 from J; bases not matched to a gene: 10. CDR3 in amino acids: CASSVDPSGGGNEQYF. CDR3 nucleotides: TGTGCCAGCAGCGTAGATCCGTCCGGGGGGGGGAACGAGCAGTACTTC.

This clone was detected only a few times. The V and J genes are TRBV6-5 and TRBJ2-1; 7 positions match TRBD2. The CDR3 consists of 15 residues. The germline V gene encodes CDR1 MNHEY and CDR2 SVGAGI. V lost 5 bases to trimming and J lost 4 bases; unmatched junction nucleotides: 8. The CDR3 nucleotides are TGTGCCAGCAGTCAGGGAGGGAATGGATACAATGAGCAGTTCTTC. This gives the protein CASSQGGNGYNEQFF.

The V call is TRBV2, the J call TRBJ1-2; D remains ambiguous. Germline CDR1 and CDR2: SNHLY and FYNNEI. The CDR3 is 17 residues long. The V gene lost 1 base and the J gene lost 3 bases, with 18 bases spanning the gap. CDR3 sequence (DNA): TGTGCCAGCAGTGAAGTCAGGACTCCTGCTACTGACTATGGCTACACCTTC. It yields the protein CASSEVRTPATDYGYTF.

The chain is built from TRBV5-4 and TRBJ2-5, with 11 nucleotides matching TRBD2. Germline lookup yields CDR1 SGHNT and CDR2 YYREEE (reference sequence). Trimming at V came to 1 base and at J to 1 base, leaving 0 bases not matched to a gene. The CDR3 covers 15 residues. The chain's CDR3 is CASSLLAGGQETQYF. The CDR3 DNA follows: TGTGCCAGCAGCTTGCTAGCGGGGGGCCAAGAGACCCAGTACTTC.

This clone was detected ten times or more. The rearrangement uses TRBV4-3 and TRBJ1-5; the D gene is possibly TRBD1 (5 bases). Germline lookup yields CDR1 LGHNA and CDR2 YSLEER. Deletions cut 0 bases from V and 7 bases from J, with 10 bases between. This CDR3 region has 14 residues. The CDR3 protein is CASSQDDSTQPQHF. CDR3 bases: TGCGCCAGCAGCCAAGATGACAGCACCCAGCCCCAGCATTTT.